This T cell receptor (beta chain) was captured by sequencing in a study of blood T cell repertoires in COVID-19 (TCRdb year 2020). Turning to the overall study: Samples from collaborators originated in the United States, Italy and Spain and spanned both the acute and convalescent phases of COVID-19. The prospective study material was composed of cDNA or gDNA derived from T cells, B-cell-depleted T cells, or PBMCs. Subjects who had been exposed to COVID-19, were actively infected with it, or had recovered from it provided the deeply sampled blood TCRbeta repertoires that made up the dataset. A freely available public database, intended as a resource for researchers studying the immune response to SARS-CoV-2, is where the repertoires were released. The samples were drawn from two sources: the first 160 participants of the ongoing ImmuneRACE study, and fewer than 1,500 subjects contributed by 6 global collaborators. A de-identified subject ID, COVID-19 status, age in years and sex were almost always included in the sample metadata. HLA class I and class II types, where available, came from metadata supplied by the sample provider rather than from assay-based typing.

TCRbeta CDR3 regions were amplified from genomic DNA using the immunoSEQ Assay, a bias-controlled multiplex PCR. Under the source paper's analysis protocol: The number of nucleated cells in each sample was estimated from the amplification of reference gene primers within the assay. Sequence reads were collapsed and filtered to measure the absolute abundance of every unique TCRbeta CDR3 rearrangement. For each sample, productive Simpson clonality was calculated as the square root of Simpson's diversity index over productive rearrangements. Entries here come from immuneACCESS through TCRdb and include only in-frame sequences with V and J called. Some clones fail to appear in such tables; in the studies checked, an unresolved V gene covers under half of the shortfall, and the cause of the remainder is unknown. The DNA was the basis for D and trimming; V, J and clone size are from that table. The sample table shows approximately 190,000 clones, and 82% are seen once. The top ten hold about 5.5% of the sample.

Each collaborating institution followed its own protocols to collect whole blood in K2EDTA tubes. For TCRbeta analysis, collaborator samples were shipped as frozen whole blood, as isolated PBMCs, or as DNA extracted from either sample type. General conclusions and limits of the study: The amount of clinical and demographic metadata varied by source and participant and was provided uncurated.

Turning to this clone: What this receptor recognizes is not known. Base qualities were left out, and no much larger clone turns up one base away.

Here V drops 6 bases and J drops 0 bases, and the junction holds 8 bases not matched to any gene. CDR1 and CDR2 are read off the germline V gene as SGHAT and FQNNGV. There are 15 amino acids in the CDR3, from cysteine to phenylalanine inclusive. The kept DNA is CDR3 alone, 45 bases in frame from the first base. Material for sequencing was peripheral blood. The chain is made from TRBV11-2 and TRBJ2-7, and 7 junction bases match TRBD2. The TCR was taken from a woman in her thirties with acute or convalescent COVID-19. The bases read TGTGCCAGCAGACAGAGCGGGGCTCGCTCCTACGAGCAGTACTTC. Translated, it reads CASRQSGARSYEQYF. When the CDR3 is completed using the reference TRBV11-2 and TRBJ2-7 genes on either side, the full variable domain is EAGVAQSPRYKIIEKRQSVAFWCNPISGHATLYWYQQILGQGPKLLIQFQNNGVVDDSQLPKDRFSAERLKGVDSTLKIQPAKLEDSAVYLCASRQSGARSYEQYFGPGTRLTVT.